This T cell receptor beta chain was profiled in a study of cytomegalovirus exposure and HLA in healthy donors. This CDR3 is 15 amino acids long. The germline V gene encodes CDR1 SEHNR and CDR2 FQNEAQ (reference sequence). V trimming: 1 base; J trimming: 3 bases; junction bases outside the gene matches: 2. About this clone itself: What it binds is unknown.

PCR amplification relied on 60 Vbeta primers (plus 13 Jbeta primers). TCRdb keeps only in-frame clones here, not all; method: immunoSEQ multiplex PCR. The table shows about 140,000 clones, with about four fifths occurring only once. Study-level points and caveats: TCR beta sequences reportedly predicted most subjects' HLA-A and HLA-B alleles accurately. Across donors, sequencing depth was assumed by presence/absence analyses to be roughly uniform. Per published reports, the classifier diagnosed cytomegalovirus status with high specificity and sensitivity.

The chain recombines TRBV7-9 with TRBJ1-4, with 7 bases matching TRBD1. Sample: PBMCs. The TCR originated in a woman under 30 in good health and CMV-seropositive. This CDR3 is CASSLGTGANEKLFF. CDR3 coding DNA: TGTGCCAGCAGCTTAGGGACAGGCGCTAATGAAAAACTGTTTTTT.